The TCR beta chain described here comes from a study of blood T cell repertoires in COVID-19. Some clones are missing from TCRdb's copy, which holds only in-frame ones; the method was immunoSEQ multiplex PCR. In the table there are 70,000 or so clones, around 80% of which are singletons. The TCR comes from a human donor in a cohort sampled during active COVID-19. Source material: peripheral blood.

The DNA for the CDR3 is TGTGCCAGCTCACGGACTAGCGGGAGCACAGATACGCAGTATTTT. Its translation is CASSRTSGSTDTQYF. The chain has TRBV18 and TRBJ2-3; 11 bases are shared with TRBD2. CDR3 length equals 15 residues. CDR1 and CDR2 from the germline V gene are KGHSH and LQKENI. Trimming took 4 bases from V and 0 from J; bases not matched to a gene: 0.